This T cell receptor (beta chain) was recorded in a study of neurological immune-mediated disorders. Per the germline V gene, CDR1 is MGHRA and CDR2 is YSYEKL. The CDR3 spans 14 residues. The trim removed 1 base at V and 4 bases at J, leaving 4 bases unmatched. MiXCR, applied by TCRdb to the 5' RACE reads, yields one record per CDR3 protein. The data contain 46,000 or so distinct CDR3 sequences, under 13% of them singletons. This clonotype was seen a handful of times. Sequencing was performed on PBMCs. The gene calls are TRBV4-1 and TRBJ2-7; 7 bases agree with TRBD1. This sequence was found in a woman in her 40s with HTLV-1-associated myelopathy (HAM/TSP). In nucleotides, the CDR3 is TGCGCCAGCAGCCAAGGAGGGGGCAGGTACGAGCAGTACTTC. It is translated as CASSQGGGRYEQYF.